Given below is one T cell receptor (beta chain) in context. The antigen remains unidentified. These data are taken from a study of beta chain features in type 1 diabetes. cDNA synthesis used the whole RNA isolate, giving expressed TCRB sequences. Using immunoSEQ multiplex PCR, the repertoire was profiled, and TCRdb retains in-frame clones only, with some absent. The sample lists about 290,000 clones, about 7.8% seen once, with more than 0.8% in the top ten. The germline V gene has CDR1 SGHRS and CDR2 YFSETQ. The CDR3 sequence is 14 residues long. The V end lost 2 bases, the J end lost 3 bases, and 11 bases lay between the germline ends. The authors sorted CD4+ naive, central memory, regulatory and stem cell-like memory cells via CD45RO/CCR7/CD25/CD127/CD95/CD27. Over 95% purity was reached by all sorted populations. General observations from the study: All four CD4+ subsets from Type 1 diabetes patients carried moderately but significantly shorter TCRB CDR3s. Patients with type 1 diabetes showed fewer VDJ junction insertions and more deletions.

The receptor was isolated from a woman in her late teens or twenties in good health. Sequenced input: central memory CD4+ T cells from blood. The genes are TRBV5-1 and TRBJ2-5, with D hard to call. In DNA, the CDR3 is TGCGCCAGCAGCTTTTCGACTGGAAAAGAGACCCAGTACTTC. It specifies CASSFSTGKETQYF.